This T cell receptor (beta chain) was sequenced during a study of blood T cell repertoires in COVID-19. Germline assignment: CDR1 SGHRS and CDR2 YFSETQ. With 4 bases removed from V and 0 bases from J, the gap between germline ends came to 11 bases. The CDR3 sequence is 16 residues long. Method: immunoSEQ multiplex PCR; TCRdb's copy keeps in-frame clones and lacks some. The top ten hold approximately 7% of the sample, which has around 170,000 clones, around four fifths seen once. The V gene is TRBV5-1, the J gene TRBJ2-6; D may be TRBD2 (5 bases). Sequencing was done on a sample of peripheral blood. The TCR was taken from a man aged 65 to 85 with active or convalescent COVID-19. The CDR3 reads CASSPPTSSGANVLTF. The CDR3 coding sequence is TGCGCCAGCAGCCCACCAACTAGCTCTGGGGCCAACGTCCTGACTTTC.